These 15 T cell receptor beta chains were sequenced from one sample in a study of CD8 T cells in Susac syndrome. RNA amounts of about 0.5 to 1 ug underwent reverse transcription with random hexamers. One entry per CDR3 protein results from TCRdb running MiXCR on the immunoSEQ multiplex PCR reads. The sample records fewer than 85,000 distinct CDR3 sequences, around 96% being singletons. Sequencing was carried out using CD8+ T cells from PBMCs. The source is a human donor with multiple sclerosis.

V usage is TRBV29-1 and J usage is TRBJ1-2, with D possibly TRBD1 on 5 matching bases. The CDR3 length is 14 residues. Trimming removed 6 bases from V and 8 bases from J, with 22 bases in between. Germline loops: CDR1 SQVTM, CDR2 ANQGSEA. The CDR3 DNA follows: TGCAGCGTCGTGAGTCAGGGCGCAAGTCGGGGCTACACCTTC. The encoded protein is CSVVSQGASRGYTF.

This chain uses TRBV6-6 with TRBJ2-7, with a weak D call TRBD1 (6 bases). This CDR3 has 14 residues. Germline V CDR1 and CDR2: MNHNY, SVGAGI (reference sequence). Trimming pared 5 bases from V and 6 bases from J, leaving 17 bases between. In DNA, the CDR3 is TGTGCCAGCAGTCTTTCGACAGGACCCCTCGAGCAGTACTTC. This translates into CASSLSTGPLEQYF.

Here the CDR3 reads CASSLEPTYEQYF. In DNA form, the CDR3 reads TGCGCCAGCAGCTTGGAGCCAACCTACGAGCAGTACTTC. The gene calls are TRBV5-1 and TRBJ2-7; no clear D. Germline V lookup: CDR1 SGHRS, CDR2 YFSETQ. Trimming left V 0 bases short and J 2 bases short, with 6 bases between. The CDR3 contains 13 residues.

The chain recombines TRBV6-5 with TRBJ1-5; D uncertain. Trimming left V 0 bases short and J 8 bases short, with 8 bases between. The CDR3 consists of 13 residues. Germline CDR1 and CDR2: MNHEY and SVGAGI. The CDR3 coding sequence is TGTGCCAGCAGTTACTCGGTTCAAGAGCCCCAGCATTTT. It is translated as CASSYSVQEPQHF.

The chain employs TRBV5-6 and TRBJ2-3; D not certain. Per germline, CDR1 SGHDT and CDR2 YYEEEE. This CDR3 has 12 residues. V lost 4 bases, J lost 3 bases, and 6 bases lay in between. The CDR3 DNA reads TGTGCCAGCAGCACGGAAACAGATACGCAGTATTTT. Its protein is CASSTETDTQYF.

The chain employs TRBV20-1 and TRBJ2-1, with D possibly TRBD2 on 5 matching bases. From germline, CDR1 is DFQATT and CDR2 SNEGSKA (reference sequence). The ends were cut back, 2 bases at V and 0 bases at J, with 17 bases in the middle. The CDR3 length is 17 residues. CDR3 residues: CSARPDGLSSSYNEQFF. The CDR3 nucleotides are TGCAGTGCTAGACCAGACGGACTCTCCAGCTCCTACAATGAGCAGTTCTTC.

The chain has TRBV6-7 and TRBJ2-7; D possibly corresponds to TRBD2 (5 bases). TRBV6-7 is marked as an open reading frame, function uncertain. The CDR3 contains 14 residues. Trimming stripped 4 bases from V and 1 base from J, with 11 bases between. CDR3: CASSSRTFSYEQYF. The CDR3 DNA reads TGTGCCAGCAGTTCCCGGACTTTTTCCTACGAGCAGTACTTC.

CDR3 in amino acids: CSVESPPTGTENTEAFF. The CDR3 DNA reads TGCAGCGTTGAATCCCCCCCGACAGGGACGGAAAACACTGAAGCTTTCTTT. J is TRBJ1-1 and V is TRBV29-1; 7 nucleotides line up with TRBD1. V shed 2 bases, J shed 2 bases, and the junction held 14 bases outside the gene matches. There are 17 residues in the CDR3. Germline assignment: CDR1 SQVTM and CDR2 ANQGSEA.

V is TRBV29-1 and J is TRBJ1-1; no clear D. In germline, CDR1 is SQVTM, CDR2 ANQGSEA. The length of the CDR3 is 10 residues. V was clipped by 7 bases and J by 10 bases, with 13 bases between them. The CDR3 reads CSGLGSGAFF. CDR3 nucleotide sequence: TGCAGCGGCCTCGGGTCAGGAGCTTTCTTT.

CDR3 region: CASSLTHSNQPQHF. CDR3 nucleotides: TGTGCCAGCAGTTTGACACATAGCAATCAGCCCCAGCATTTT. This sequence joins TRBV12-3 or TRBV12-4 and TRBJ1-5; D gene ambiguous. This CDR3 has 14 amino acids. The V and J ends lost 3 bases and 0 bases respectively, with 6 bases between them.

The chain joins TRBV2 to TRBJ2-3; tentatively, D is TRBD1 (5 bases). The CDR3 has 17 residues. Trimming took 5 bases from V and 0 from J, leaving 18 bases between them. Germline-derived CDR1 and CDR2 are SNHLY and FYNNEI. CDR3 protein: CASSFYPGQSSTDTQYF. In DNA form, the CDR3 reads TGTGCCAGCAGTTTTTATCCCGGACAATCTAGCACAGATACGCAGTATTTT.

This clonotype was picked up one time. The rearrangement joins TRBV5-1 to TRBJ1-2; D is perhaps TRBD1 (5 bases). CDR3 size: 13 residues. Trimming removed 6 bases from V and 8 bases from J, with 17 bases in between. Looked up from germline, CDR1 is SGHRS and CDR2 is YFSETQ. CDR3 bases: TGCGCCAGCAATCCCTTCGGCAGGGACGGCTACACCTTC. Its translation: CASNPFGRDGYTF.

The chain uses TRBV19 and TRBJ1-1; D is undetermined. From germline, CDR1 is LNHDA and CDR2 SQIVND (reference sequence). The V end was cut by 11 bases, the J end by 4 bases, with 14 bases between. The CDR3 is 12 residues long. The CDR3 region is CACMRGITEAFF. CDR3 nucleotides: TGTGCCTGCATGCGGGGAATCACTGAAGCTTTCTTT.

The chain has TRBV7-8 and TRBJ2-2; D ambiguous. The CDR3 sequence is 13 residues long. Deletions cut 7 bases from V and 6 bases from J, with 12 bases between. Germline V gives CDR1 SGHVS, CDR2 FQNEAQ. Here the CDR3 DNA reads TGTGCCAGCAACCCTTTCGGGCCCGGGGAGCTGTTTTTT. Residues: CASNPFGPGELFF.

The chain employs TRBV4-1 and TRBJ2-7, with 7 bases identical to TRBD1. V was clipped by 0 bases and J by 0 bases; unmatched bases: 2. Germline V lookup: CDR1 MGHRA, CDR2 YSYEKL. The CDR3 is 15 amino acids. The CDR3 coding sequence is TGCGCCAGCAGCCAAGACCCAGGGGGCTCCTACGAGCAGTACTTC. This gives the protein CASSQDPGGSYEQYF.